This T cell receptor beta chain appears in the sequencing data of a study of blood T cell repertoires in COVID-19. Profiling relied on immunoSEQ multiplex PCR, and the TCRdb table lists in-frame clones only, not all of them. The sample records some 150,000 clones, about 86% being singletons. CDR3 length: 15 amino acids. CDR1 SNHLY and CDR2 FYNNEI come from the germline V gene. The V gene end was trimmed by 4 bases and the J gene end by 4 bases; junction bases not matched to a gene: 5. The TCR comes from a man younger than 30 with active or convalescent COVID-19. The sequenced sample was peripheral blood. V and J are TRBV2 and TRBJ2-5; 11 nucleotides align to TRBD2. The CDR3 DNA reads TGTGCCAGCAGTGGGATGGGACTAGCGGCAGAGACCCAGTACTTC. This translates into CASSGMGLAAETQYF. The whole variable domain, filled in from reference TRBV2 and TRBJ2-5, reads EPEVTQTPSHQVTQMGQEVILRCVPISNHLYFYWYRQILGQKVEFLVSFYNNEISEKSEIFDDQFSVERPDGSNFTLKIRSTKLEDSAMYFCASSGMGLAAETQYFGPGTRLLVL.